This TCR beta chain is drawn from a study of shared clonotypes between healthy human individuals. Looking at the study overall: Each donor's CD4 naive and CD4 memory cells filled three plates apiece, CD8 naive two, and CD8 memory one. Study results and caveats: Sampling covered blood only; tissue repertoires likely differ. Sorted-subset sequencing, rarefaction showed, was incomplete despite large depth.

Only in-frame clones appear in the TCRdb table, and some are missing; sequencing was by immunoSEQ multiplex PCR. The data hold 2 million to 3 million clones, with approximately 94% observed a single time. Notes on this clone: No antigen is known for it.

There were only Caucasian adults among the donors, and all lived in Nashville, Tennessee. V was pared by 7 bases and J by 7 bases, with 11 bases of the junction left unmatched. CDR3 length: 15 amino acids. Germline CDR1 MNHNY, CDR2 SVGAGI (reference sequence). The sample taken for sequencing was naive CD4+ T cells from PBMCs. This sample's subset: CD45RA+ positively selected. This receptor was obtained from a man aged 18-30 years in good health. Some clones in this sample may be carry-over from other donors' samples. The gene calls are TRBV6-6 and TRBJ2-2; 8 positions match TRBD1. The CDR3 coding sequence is TGTGCCAGCAAAGAGGGACAGGCTTCCGTCGGGGAGCTGTTTTTT. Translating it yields CASKEGQASVGELFF.